This T cell receptor beta chain was sequenced during a study of T-cell memory formation after mild COVID-19. Study-level background: Largely donor-specific sequence clusters came from a couple of donors. Study-wide results and limits: CD4+ contracting clones were found mainly in CM and EM, and CD8+ ones in EMRA. Some responding clones appeared in pre-infection memory, suggesting cross-reactive memory joined.

J was trimmed by 1 base and V by 0 bases; bases with no gene match: 19. This CDR3 has 21 residues. Germline V lookup: CDR1 LGHNA, CDR2 YSLEER. TCRdb fed the 5' RACE reads into MiXCR, producing one record per CDR3 protein. The sample contains approximately 430,000 distinct CDR3 sequences, 23% of which appear only once. This clonotype has just a few counts. Its antigen is still unknown. J is TRBJ2-5 and V is TRBV4-3, with 8 bases fitting TRBD2. This TCR derives from an adult woman who had mild COVID-19 (a few samples of this study predate the infection). Cell type and time point are not known. The sample consisted of PBMCs or a T cell subset sorted from them (not recorded which). The chain's CDR3 is CASSQDPFPGLGVRVQETQYF. In DNA, the CDR3 is TGCGCCAGCAGCCAAGATCCCTTTCCGGGACTAGGGGTAAGGGTCCAAGAGACCCAGTACTTC.